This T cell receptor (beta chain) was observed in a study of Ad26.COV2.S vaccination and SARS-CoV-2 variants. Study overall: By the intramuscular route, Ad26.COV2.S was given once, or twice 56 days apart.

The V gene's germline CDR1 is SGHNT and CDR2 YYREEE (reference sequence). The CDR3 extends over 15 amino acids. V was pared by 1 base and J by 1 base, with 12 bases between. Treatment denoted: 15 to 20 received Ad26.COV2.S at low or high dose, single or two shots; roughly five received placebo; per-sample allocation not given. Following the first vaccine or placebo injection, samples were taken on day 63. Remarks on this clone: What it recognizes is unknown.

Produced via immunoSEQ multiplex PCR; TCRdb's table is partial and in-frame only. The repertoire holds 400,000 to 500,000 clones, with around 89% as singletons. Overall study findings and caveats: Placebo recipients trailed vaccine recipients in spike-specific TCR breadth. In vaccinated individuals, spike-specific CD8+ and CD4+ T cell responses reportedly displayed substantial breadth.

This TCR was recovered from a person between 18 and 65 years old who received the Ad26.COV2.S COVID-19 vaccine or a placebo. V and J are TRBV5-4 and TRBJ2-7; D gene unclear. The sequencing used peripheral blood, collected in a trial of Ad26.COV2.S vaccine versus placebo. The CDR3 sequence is CASSLSPPESYEQYF. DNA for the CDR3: TGTGCCAGCAGCTTGTCCCCCCCGGAGTCCTACGAGCAGTACTTC. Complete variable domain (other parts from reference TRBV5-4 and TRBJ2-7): ETGVTQSPTHLIKTRGQQVTLRCSSQSGHNTVSWYQQALGQGPQFIFQYYREEENGRGNFPPRFSGLQFPNYSSELNVNALELDDSALYLCASSLSPPESYEQYFGPGTRLTVT.